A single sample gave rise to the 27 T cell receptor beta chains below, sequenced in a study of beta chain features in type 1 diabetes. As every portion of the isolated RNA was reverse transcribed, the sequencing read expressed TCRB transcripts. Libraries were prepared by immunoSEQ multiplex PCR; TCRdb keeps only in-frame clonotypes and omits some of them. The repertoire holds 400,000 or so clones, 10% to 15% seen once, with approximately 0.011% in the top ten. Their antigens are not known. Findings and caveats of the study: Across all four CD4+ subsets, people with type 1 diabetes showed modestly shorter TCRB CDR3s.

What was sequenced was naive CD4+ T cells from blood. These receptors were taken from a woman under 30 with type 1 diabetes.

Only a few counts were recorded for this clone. CDR3 sequence (DNA): TGTGCCCAACCTCTCCGGGTTGCCGGGGCCAACGTCCTGACTTTC. It codes for CAQPLRVAGANVLTF. The chain combines TRBV27 with TRBJ2-6; unclear D gene. Per germline, CDR1 MNHEY and CDR2 SMNVEV (reference sequence). Deletions cut 11 bases from V and 4 bases from J, with 18 bases between. This CDR3 has 15 amino acids.

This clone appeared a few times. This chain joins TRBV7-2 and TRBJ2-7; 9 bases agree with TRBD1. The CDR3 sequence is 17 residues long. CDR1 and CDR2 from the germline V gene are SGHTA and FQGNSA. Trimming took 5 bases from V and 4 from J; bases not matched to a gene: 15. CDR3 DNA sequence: TGTGCCAGCAGCCAAACGGGGGGAGGACAGGGGTCATACGAGCAGTACTTC. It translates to CASSQTGGGQGSYEQYF.

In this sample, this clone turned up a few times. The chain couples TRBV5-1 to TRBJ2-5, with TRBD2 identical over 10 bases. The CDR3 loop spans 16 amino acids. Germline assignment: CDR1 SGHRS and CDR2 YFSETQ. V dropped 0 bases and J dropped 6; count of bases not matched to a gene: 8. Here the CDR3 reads CASSLALAGVEQTQYF. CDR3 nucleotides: TGCGCCAGCAGCTTGGCGCTAGCGGGAGTTGAACAGACCCAGTACTTC.

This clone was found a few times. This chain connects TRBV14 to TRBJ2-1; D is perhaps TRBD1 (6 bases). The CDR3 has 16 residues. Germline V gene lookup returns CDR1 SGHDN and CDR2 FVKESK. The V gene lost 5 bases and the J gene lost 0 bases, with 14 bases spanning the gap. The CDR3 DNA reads TGTGCCAGCAGCGAGGTGGGACAAACCTCCTACAATGAGCAGTTCTTC. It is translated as CASSEVGQTSYNEQFF.

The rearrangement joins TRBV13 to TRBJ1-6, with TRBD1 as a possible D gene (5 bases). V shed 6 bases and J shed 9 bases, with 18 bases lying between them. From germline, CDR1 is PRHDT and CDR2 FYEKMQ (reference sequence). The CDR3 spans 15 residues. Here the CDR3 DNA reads TGTGCCAGCAGAGACCCTAGGGGTTTTGGTTCACCCCTCCACTTT. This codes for CASRDPRGFGSPLHF.

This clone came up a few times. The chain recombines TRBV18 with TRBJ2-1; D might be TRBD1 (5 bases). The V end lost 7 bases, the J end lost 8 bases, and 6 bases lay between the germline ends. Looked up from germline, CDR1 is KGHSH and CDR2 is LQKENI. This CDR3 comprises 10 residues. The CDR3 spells CASLGDEQFF. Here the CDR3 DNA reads TGTGCCAGCTTAGGGGATGAGCAGTTCTTC.

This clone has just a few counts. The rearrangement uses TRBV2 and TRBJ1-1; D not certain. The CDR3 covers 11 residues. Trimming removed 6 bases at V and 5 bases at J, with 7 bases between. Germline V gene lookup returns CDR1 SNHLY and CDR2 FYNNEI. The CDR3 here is CASRTYTEAFF. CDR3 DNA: TGTGCCAGCAGAACCTATACTGAAGCTTTCTTT.

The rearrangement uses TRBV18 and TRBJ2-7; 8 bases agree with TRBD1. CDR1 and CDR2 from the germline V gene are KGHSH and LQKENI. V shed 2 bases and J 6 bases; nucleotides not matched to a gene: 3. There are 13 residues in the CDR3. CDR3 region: CASSPRTGGEQYF. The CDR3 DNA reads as TGTGCCAGCTCACCAAGAACAGGGGGCGAGCAGTACTTC. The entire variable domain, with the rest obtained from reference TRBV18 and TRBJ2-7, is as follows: NAGVMQNPRHLVRRRGQEARLRCSPMKGHSHVYWYRQLPEEGLKFMVYLQKENIIDESGMPKERFSAEFPKEGPSILRIQQVVRGDSAAYFCASSPRTGGEQYFGPGTRLTVT.

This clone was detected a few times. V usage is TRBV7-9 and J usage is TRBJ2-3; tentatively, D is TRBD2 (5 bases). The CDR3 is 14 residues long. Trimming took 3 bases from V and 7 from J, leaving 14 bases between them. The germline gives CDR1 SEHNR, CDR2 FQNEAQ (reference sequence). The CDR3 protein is CASSLLSGMNTQYF. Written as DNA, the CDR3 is TGTGCCAGCAGCTTGTTATCCGGGATGAATACGCAGTATTTT.

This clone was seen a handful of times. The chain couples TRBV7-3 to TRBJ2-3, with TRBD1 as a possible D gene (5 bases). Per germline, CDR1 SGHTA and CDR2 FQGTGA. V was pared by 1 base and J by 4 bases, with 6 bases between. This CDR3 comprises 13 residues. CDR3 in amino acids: CASSLKGADTQYF. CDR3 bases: TGTGCCAGCAGCTTAAAAGGGGCAGATACGCAGTATTTT.

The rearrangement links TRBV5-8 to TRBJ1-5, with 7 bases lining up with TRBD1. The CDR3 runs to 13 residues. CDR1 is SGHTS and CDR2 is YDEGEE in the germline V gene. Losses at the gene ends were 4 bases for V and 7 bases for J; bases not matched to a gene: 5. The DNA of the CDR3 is TGTGCCAGCAGCCGCGACAGGGAACAGCCCCAGCATTTT. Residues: CASSRDREQPQHF.

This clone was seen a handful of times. CDR3 residues: CASQNGGNEKLFF. CDR3 nucleotide sequence: TGTGCCAGCCAGAACGGAGGGAATGAAAAACTGTTTTTT. The V gene is TRBV18, the J gene TRBJ1-4; D gene unclear. Germline assignment: CDR1 KGHSH and CDR2 LQKENI. V gave up 8 bases and J gave up 5 bases, with 12 bases separating them. The CDR3 runs 13 residues.

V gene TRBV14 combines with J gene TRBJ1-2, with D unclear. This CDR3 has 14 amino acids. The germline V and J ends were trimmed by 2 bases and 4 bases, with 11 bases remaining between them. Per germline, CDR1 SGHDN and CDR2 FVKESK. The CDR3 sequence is CASSQSSRGYGYTF. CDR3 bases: TGTGCCAGCAGCCAAAGTTCTCGGGGCTATGGCTACACCTTC.

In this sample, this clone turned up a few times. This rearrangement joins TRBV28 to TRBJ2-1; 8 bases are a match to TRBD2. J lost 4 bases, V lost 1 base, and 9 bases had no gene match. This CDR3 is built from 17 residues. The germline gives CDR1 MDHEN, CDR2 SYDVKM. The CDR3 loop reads CASSLFAGGQRYNEQFF. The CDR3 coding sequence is TGTGCCAGCAGTTTATTTGCGGGAGGCCAACGATACAATGAGCAGTTCTTC.

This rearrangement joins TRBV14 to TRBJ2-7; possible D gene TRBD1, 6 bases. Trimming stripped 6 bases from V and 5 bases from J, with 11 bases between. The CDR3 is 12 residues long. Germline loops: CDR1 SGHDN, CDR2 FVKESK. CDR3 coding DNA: TGTGCCAGCAGGAGGACAGCCGACGAGCAGTACTTC. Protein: CASRRTADEQYF.

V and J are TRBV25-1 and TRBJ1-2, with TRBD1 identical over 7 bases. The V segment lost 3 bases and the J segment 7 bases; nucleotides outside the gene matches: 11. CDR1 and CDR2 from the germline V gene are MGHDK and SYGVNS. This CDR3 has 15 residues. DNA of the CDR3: TGTGCCAGCAGTGAGGTCGAGGGGGCGGACGGTGGCTACACCTTC. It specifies CASSEVEGADGGYTF.

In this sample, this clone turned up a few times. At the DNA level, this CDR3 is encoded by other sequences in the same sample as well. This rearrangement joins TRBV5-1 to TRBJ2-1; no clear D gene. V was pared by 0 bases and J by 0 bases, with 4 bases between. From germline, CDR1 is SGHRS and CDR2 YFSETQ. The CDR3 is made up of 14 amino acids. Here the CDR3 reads CASSLDSSYNEQFF. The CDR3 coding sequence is TGCGCCAGCAGCTTGGACAGCTCCTACAATGAGCAGTTCTTC. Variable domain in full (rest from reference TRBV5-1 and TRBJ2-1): KAGVTQTPRYLIKTRGQQVTLSCSPISGHRSVSWYQQTPGQGLQFLFEYFSETQRNKGNFPGRFSGRQFSNSRSEMNVSTLELGDSALYLCASSLDSSYNEQFFGPGTRLTVL.

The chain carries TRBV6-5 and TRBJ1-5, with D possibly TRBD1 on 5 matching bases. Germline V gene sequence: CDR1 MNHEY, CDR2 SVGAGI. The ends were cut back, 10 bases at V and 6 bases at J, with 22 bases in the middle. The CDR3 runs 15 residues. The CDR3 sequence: CATNYVGEAGQPQHF. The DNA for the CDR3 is TGTGCCACCAATTACGTGGGGGAGGCAGGTCAGCCCCAGCATTTT.

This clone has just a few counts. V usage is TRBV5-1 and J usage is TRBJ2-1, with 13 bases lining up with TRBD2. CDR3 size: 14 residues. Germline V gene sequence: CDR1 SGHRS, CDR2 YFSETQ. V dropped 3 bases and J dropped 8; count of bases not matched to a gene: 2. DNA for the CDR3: TGCGCCAGCAGCTCCGGGACTAGCGGGGATGAGCAGTTCTTC. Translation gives CASSSGTSGDEQFF.

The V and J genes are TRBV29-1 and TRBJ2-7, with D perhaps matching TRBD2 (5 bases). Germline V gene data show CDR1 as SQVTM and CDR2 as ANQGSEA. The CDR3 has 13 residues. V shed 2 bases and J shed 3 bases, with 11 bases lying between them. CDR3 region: CSVERGVGYEQYF. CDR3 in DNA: TGCAGCGTTGAACGGGGAGTAGGCTACGAGCAGTACTTC.

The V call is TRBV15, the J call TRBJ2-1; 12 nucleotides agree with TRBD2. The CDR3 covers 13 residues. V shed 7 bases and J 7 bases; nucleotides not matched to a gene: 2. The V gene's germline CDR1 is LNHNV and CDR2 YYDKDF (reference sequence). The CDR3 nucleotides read TGTGCCACCAAGACTAGCGGGGGTAATGAGCAGTTCTTC. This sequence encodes CATKTSGGNEQFF.

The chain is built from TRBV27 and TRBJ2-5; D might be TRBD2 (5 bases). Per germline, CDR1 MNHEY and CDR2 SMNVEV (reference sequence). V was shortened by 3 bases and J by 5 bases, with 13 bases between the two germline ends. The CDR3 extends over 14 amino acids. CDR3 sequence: CASSFTGRRETQYF. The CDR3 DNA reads TGTGCCAGCAGTTTCACGGGCAGGAGGGAGACCCAGTACTTC.

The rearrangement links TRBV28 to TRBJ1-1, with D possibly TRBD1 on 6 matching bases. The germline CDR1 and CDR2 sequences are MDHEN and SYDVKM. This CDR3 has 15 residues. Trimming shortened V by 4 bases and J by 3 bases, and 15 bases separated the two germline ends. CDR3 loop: CASSSGRGKHTEAFF. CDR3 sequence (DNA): TGTGCCAGCAGTTCGGGCAGGGGAAAACACACTGAAGCTTTCTTT. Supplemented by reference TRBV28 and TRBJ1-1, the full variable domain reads DVKVTQSSRYLVKRTGEKVFLECVQDMDHENMFWYRQDPGLGLRLIYFSYDVKMKEKGDIPEGYSVSREKKERFSLILESASTNQTSMYLCASSSGRGKHTEAFFGQGTRLTVV.

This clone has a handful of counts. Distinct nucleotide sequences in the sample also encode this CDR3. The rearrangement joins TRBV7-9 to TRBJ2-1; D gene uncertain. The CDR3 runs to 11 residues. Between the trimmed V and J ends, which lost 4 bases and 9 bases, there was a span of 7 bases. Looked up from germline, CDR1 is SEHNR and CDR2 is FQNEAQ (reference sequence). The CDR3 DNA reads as TGTGCCAGCAGCTCCTTGGCTGAGCAGTTCTTC. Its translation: CASSSLAEQFF.

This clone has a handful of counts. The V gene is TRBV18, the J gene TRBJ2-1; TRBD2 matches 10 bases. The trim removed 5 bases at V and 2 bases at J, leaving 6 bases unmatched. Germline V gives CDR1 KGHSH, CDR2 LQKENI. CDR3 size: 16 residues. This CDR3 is CASSALAGATYNEQFF. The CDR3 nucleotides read TGTGCCAGCTCAGCCCTAGCGGGAGCAACCTACAATGAGCAGTTCTTC.

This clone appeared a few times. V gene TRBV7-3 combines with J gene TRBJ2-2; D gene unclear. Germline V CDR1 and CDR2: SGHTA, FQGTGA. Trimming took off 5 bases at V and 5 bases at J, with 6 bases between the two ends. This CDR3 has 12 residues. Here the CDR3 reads CASSRETGELFF. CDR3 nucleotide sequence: TGTGCCAGCAGCCGAGAGACCGGGGAGCTGTTTTTT.

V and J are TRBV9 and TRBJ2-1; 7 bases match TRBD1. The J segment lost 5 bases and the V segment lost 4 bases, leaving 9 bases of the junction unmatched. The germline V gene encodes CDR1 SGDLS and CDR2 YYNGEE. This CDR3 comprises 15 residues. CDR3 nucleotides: TGTGCCAGCAGCCTAACAGGGGCGCCTAACAATGAGCAGTTCTTC. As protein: CASSLTGAPNNEQFF.